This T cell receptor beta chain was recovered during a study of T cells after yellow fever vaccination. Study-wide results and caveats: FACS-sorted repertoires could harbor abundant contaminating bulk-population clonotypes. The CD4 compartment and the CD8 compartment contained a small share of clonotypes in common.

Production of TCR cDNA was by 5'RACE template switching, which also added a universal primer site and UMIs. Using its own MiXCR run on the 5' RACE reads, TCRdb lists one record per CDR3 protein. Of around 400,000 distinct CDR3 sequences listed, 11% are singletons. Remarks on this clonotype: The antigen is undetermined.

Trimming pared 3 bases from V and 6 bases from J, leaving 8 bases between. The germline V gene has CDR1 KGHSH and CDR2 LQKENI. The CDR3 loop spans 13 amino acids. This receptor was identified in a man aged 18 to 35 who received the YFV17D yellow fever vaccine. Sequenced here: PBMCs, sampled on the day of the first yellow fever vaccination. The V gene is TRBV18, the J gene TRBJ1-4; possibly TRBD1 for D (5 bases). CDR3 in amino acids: CASSPVQDEKLFF. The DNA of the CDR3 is TGTGCCAGCTCACCGGTACAGGATGAAAAACTGTTTTTT.